This TCR beta chain was profiled in a study of blood T cell repertoires in COVID-19. V gave up 7 bases and J gave up 0 bases, with 13 bases separating them. Germline CDR1 LNHDA, CDR2 SQIVND (reference sequence). This CDR3 is built from 15 residues. The protocol was immunoSEQ multiplex PCR, while the TCRdb copy is restricted to in-frame clones and leaves out a portion. Of about 180,000 clones detected, over 70% appear once; the ten largest clones hold under 3.5%. The sequence came from a woman aged 55-69 years with acute or convalescent COVID-19. Sequencing was carried out using peripheral blood. V usage is TRBV19 and J usage is TRBJ1-5; D possibly corresponds to TRBD1 (5 bases). DNA for the CDR3: TGTGCCAGTACTTGGGGGGAGTATAGCAATCAGCCCCAGCATTTT. The encoded protein is CASTWGEYSNQPQHF.